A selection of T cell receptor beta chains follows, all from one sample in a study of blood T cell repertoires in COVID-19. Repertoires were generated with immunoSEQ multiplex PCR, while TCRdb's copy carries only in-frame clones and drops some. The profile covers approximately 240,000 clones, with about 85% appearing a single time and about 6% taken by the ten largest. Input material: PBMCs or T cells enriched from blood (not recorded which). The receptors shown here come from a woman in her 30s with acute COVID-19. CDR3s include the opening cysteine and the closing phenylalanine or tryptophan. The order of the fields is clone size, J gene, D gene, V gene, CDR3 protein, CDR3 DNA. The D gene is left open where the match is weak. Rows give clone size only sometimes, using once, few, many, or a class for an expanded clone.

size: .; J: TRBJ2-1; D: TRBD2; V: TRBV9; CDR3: CASTGLAGDPPYNEQFF; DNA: TGTGCCAGCACAGGACTAGCGGGAGATCCTCCCTACAATGAGCAGTTCTTC
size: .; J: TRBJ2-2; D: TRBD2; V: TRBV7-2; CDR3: CASSFSLAGVPTGELFF; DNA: TGTGCCAGCAGCTTCTCATTGGCGGGAGTTCCAACCGGGGAGCTGTTTTTT
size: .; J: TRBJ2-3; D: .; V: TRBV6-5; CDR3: CASRRGEDTQYF; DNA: TGTGCCAGCCGGCGGGGTGAAGATACGCAGTATTTT
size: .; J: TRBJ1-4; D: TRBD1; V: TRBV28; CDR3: CASSFGRGPPTNEKLFF; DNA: TGTGCCAGCAGTTTCGGTAGGGGGCCCCCAACTAATGAAAAACTGTTTTTT
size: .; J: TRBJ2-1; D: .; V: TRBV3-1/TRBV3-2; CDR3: CASSQGGSNAVLF; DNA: TGTGCCAGCAGCCAAGGCGGTTCAAACGCCGTCCTCTTC
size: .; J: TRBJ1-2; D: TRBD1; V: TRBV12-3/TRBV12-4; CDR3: CASSTQGSGGYTF; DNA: TGTGCCAGCAGCACACAGGGGTCAGGAGGCTACACCTTC
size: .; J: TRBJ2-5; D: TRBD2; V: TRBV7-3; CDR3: CASSPAGGRETQYF; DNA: TGTGCCAGCAGCCCCGCGGGGGGGCGGGAGACCCAGTACTTC
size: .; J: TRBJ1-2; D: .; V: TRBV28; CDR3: CASSIGVGYTF; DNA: TGTGCCAGCAGCATCGGAGTGGGCTACACCTTC
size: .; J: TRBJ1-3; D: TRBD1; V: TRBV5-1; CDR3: CASSLDGQGRGNTIYF; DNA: TGCGCCAGCAGCTTGGATGGACAGGGTCGTGGAAACACCATATATTTT
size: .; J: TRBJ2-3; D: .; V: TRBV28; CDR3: CASTSLGENTQYF; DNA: TGTGCCAGCACCTCACTCGGGGAAAATACGCAGTATTTT
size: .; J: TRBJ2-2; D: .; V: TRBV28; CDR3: CASSAASATNTGELFF; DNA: TGTGCCAGCAGTGCCGCTTCTGCGACGAACACCGGGGAGCTGTTTTTT
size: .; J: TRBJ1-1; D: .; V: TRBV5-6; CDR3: CASSLTGRTEAFF; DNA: TGTGCCAGCAGCTTGACAGGAAGGACTGAAGCTTTCTTT
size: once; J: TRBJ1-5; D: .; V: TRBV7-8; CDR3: CASSQRLNQPQHF; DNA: TGTGCCAGCAGCCAACGACTGAATCAGCCCCAGCATTTT
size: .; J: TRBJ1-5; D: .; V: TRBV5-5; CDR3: CASSPGTPSQPQHF; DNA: TGTGCCAGCAGCCCGGGAACACCTTCTCAGCCCCAGCATTTT